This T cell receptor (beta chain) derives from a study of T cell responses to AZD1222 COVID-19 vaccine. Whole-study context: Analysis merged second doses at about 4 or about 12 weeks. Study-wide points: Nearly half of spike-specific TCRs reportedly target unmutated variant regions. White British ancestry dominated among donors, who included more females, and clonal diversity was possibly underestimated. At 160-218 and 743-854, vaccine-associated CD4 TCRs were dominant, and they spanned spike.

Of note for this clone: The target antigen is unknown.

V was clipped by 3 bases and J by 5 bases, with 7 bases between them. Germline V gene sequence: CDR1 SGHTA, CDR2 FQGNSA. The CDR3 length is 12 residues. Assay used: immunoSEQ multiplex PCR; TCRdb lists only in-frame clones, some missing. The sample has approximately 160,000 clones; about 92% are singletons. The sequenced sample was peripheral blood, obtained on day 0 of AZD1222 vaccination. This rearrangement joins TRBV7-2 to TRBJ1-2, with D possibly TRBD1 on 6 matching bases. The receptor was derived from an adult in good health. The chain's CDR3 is CASSFQGYGYTF. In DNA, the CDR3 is TGTGCCAGCAGCTTCCAGGGGTATGGCTACACCTTC.